A selection of T cell receptor beta chains follows, all from one sample in a study of T cell responses to AZD1222 COVID-19 vaccine. Data came from immunoSEQ multiplex PCR; TCRdb stores just in-frame clones and leaves some out. The table shows more than 150,000 clones, with 85% to 90% occurring only once. This material consisted of peripheral blood, taken on day 0 of AZD1222 vaccination. All receptors come from an adult in good health. Each CDR3 is given with its conserved first and last residue. D genes are given only for firm matches. Size values are once, few and many counts, or a class for expanded clones, and some rows have none.

>TRBV28|TRBJ2-1|-|TRBD1
CASSLISVWDRAIGEQFF
TGTGCCAGCAGTTTAATTTCAGTCTGGGACAGAGCTATAGGAGAGCAGTTCTTC
>TRBV6-2/TRBV6-3|TRBJ1-2|-|-
CASSYLGQNYGYTF
TGTGCCAGCAGTTACCTTGGACAGAACTATGGCTACACCTTC
>TRBV15|TRBJ1-1|-|-
CATSRATGRTEAFF
TGTGCCACCAGCAGAGCCACAGGGCGGACTGAAGCTTTCTTT
>TRBV2|TRBJ1-2|-|TRBD1
CAIDRDGYTF
TGTGCCATCGACAGGGATGGCTACACCTTC
>TRBV5-1|TRBJ2-6|-|-
CASSLTQTGANVLTF
TGCGCCAGCAGCTTGACACAGACTGGGGCCAACGTCCTGACTTTC
>TRBV7-3|TRBJ1-6|-|-
CASSTSGLGGSPLHF
TGTGCCAGCAGCACCTCAGGGCTCGGGGGTTCACCCCTCCACTTT
>TRBV9|TRBJ2-3|-|TRBD2
CASSGGLAGWADTQYF
TGTGCCAGCAGCGGGGGACTAGCGGGGTGGGCAGATACGCAGTATTTT
>TRBV6-5|TRBJ1-1|-|-
CASSQTGIGTEAFF
TGTGCCAGCAGCCAGACAGGAATTGGGACTGAAGCTTTCTTT
>TRBV27|TRBJ1-6|-|-
CASSLFYGTLNSPLHF
TGTGCCAGCAGTTTATTTTACGGGACACTTAATTCACCCCTCCACTTT
>TRBV7-9|TRBJ2-7|-|-
CASSLVQDDPYF
TGTGCCAGCAGCTTAGTACAGGATGATCCGTACTTC
>TRBV6-5|TRBJ1-6|-|-
CASGTRSYNSPLHF
TGTGCCAGCGGGACACGCTCCTATAATTCACCCCTCCACTTT
>TRBV10-1|TRBJ2-2|-|TRBD1
CASSESAGGTGELFF
TGCGCCAGCAGTGAGTCCGCAGGGGGAACCGGGGAGCTGTTTTTT
>TRBV28|TRBJ2-7|-|-
CASSLGRSYEQYF
TGTGCCAGCAGTTTGGGCCGTTCCTACGAGCAGTACTTC
>TRBV28|TRBJ1-1|-|TRBD1
CASGTGHTEAFF
TGTGCCAGCGGGACAGGGCACACTGAAGCTTTCTTT
>TRBV30|TRBJ2-5|-|-
CAWEGGVQETQYF
TGTGCCTGGGAAGGGGGGGTCCAAGAGACCCAGTACTTC
>TRBV11-3|TRBJ2-1|-|-
CASGRGGNEQFF
TGTGCCAGCGGCAGGGGTGGTAATGAGCAGTTCTTC
>TRBV9|TRBJ1-1|-|-
CASSIGGTEAFF
TGTGCCAGCAGCATAGGGGGTACTGAAGCTTTCTTT
>TRBV20-1|TRBJ2-2|-|-
CSASFYTGELFF
TGCAGTGCTAGTTTTTACACCGGGGAGCTGTTTTTT
>TRBV11-2|TRBJ1-2|-|TRBD1
CASSPWTGNRYGYTF
TGTGCCAGCAGTCCATGGACAGGGAATAGGTATGGCTACACCTTC
>TRBV7-2|TRBJ2-2|-|-
CASSLGDTISTGELFF
TGTGCCAGCAGCTTAGGGGACACCATTTCGACCGGGGAGCTGTTTTTT
>TRBV3-1/TRBV3-2|TRBJ1-6|-|-
CASRYLDSNNSPLHF
TGTGCCAGCAGATATTTGGACAGCAATAATTCACCCCTCCACTTT
>TRBV19|TRBJ1-1|-|-
CASSIIGAAAINTEAFF
TGTGCCAGTAGTATAATAGGGGCTGCGGCTATCAACACTGAAGCTTTCTTT
>TRBV10-1|TRBJ2-1|-|-
CASSDTGKNNEQFF
TGCGCCAGCAGTGATACAGGGAAGAACAATGAGCAGTTCTTC
>TRBV7-9|TRBJ1-2|-|TRBD1
CASRYTGEDGYTF
TGTGCCAGCAGGTATACAGGGGAGGATGGCTACACCTTC
>TRBV27|TRBJ2-2|-|-
CASSLYRVGTGELFF
TGTGCCAGCAGTTTATATAGGGTCGGGACCGGGGAGCTGTTTTTT
>TRBV6-5|TRBJ1-1|-|-
CASSRFPTEAFF
TGTGCCAGCAGTAGGTTCCCCACTGAAGCTTTCTTT
>TRBV5-5|TRBJ1-5|few|-
CASSLAGNQPQHF
TGTGCCAGCAGCTTGGCGGGGAATCAGCCCCAGCATTTT
>TRBV24-1|TRBJ2-3|-|-
CATSGTGITDTQYF
TGTGCCACCAGTGGTACAGGGATCACAGATACGCAGTATTTT
>TRBV27|TRBJ2-1|-|TRBD2
CASSLSGAEQFF
TGTGCCAGCAGTTTAAGCGGGGCTGAGCAGTTCTTC